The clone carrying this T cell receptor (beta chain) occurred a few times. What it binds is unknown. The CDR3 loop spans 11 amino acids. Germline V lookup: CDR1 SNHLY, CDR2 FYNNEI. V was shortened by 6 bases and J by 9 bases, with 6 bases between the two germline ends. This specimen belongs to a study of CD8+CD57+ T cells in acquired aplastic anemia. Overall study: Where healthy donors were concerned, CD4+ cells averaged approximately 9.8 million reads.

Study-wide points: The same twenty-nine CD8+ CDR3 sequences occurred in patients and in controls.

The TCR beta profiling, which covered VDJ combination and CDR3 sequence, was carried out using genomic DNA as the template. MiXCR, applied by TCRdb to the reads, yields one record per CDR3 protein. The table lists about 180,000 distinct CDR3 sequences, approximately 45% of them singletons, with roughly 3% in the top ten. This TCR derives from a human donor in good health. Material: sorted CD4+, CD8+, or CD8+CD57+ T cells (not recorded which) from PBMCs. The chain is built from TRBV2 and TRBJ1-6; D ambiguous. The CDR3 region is CASRNPSPLHF. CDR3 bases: TGTGCCAGCAGGAATCCTTCACCCCTCCACTTT. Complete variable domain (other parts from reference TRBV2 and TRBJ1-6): EPEVTQTPSHQVTQMGQEVILRCVPISNHLYFYWYRQILGQKVEFLVSFYNNEISEKSEIFDDQFSVERPDGSNFTLKIRSTKLEDSAMYFCASRNPSPLHFGNGTRLTVT.